These 30 T cell receptor beta chains share one sample of origin, sequenced in a study of blood T cell repertoires in COVID-19 (TCRdb year 2020). Libraries were made using the immunoSEQ multiplex PCR assay. As stored in TCRdb, this immuneACCESS dataset retains in-frame rearrangements with V and J assigned. A fraction of the clones does not appear; measured against another copy, unresolved V genes explain less than half of the discrepancy, and the remainder lacks a known reason. In all, the sample holds tens of thousands of clones, and approximately 85% of those were seen once. Less than 15% of the sample is in the top ten clones. Sequenced sample: peripheral blood. The receptors come from a human donor in a cohort sampled during active COVID-19.

This clone was seen just once. The gene calls are TRBV28 and TRBJ1-1; 8 bases are shared with TRBD1. J gave up 3 bases and V 6 bases, and 6 bases lay outside the gene matches. The length of the CDR3 is 14 residues. Germline V gives CDR1 MDHEN, CDR2 SYDVKM. For the CDR3, the DNA is TGTGCCAGCAGACTAGGGACAGGCTACACTGAAGCTTTCTTT. It codes for CASRLGTGYTEAFF. The entire variable domain, with the rest obtained from reference TRBV28 and TRBJ1-1, is as follows: DVKVTQSSRYLVKRTGEKVFLECVQDMDHENMFWYRQDPGLGLRLIYFSYDVKMKEKGDIPEGYSVSREKKERFSLILESASTNQTSMYLCASRLGTGYTEAFFGQGTRLTVV.

This clone has more than one count but fewer than ten. DNA for the CDR3: TGTGCCAGCAGCGCCCCCCGGGACAGGGCAACATCCTATGGCTACACCTTC. Protein sequence: CASSAPRDRATSYGYTF. This sequence joins TRBV9 and TRBJ1-2, with TRBD1 matching over 9 bases. The V gene's germline CDR1 is SGDLS and CDR2 YYNGEE. Losses at the gene ends were 3 bases for V and 4 bases for J; bases not matched to a gene: 13. The CDR3 runs to 17 residues.

The J gene is TRBJ2-5, the V gene TRBV5-1; TRBD1 matches at 8 bases. Germline V gene lookup returns CDR1 SGHRS and CDR2 YFSETQ. The CDR3 is made up of 15 amino acids. V trimming: 0 bases; J trimming: 2 bases; junction bases outside the gene matches: 3. The CDR3 DNA is TGCGCCAGCAGCTTGGGCGACAGGGGACAAGAGACCCAGTACTTC. Translation: CASSLGDRGQETQYF.

The V gene is TRBV5-1, the J gene TRBJ2-1, with 8 bases identical to TRBD1. The CDR3 length is 15 residues. CDR1 is SGHRS and CDR2 is YFSETQ in the germline V gene. With V trimmed by 3 bases and J by 4 bases, 6 bases remained unmatched. The CDR3 DNA follows: TGCGCCAGCAGCTACGGACAGGGCGGGTACAATGAGCAGTTCTTC. It specifies CASSYGQGGYNEQFF. Full variable domain (rest looked up from reference TRBV5-1 and TRBJ2-1): KAGVTQTPRYLIKTRGQQVTLSCSPISGHRSVSWYQQTPGQGLQFLFEYFSETQRNKGNFPGRFSGRQFSNSRSEMNVSTLELGDSALYLCASSYGQGGYNEQFFGPGTRLTVL.

V is TRBV4-3 and J is TRBJ1-5; TRBD1 is a possible D gene (5 bases). Germline V gene lookup returns CDR1 LGHNA and CDR2 YSLEER. V lost 4 bases, J lost 6 bases, and 19 bases lay in between. CDR3 length: 16 amino acids. Written as DNA, the CDR3 is TGCGCCAGCAGCCGGGAGGCAGACAGCAGCCCTCAGCCCCAGCATTTT. It specifies CASSREADSSPQPQHF.

A single count supports this clone. The chain links TRBV7-3 to TRBJ2-5; a possible D gene is TRBD2 (5 bases). The length of the CDR3 is 13 residues. Germline assignment: CDR1 SGHTA and CDR2 FQGTGA. Trimming shortened V by 2 bases and J by 5 bases, and 9 bases separated the two germline ends. CDR3 loop: CASSLGGEETQYF. The CDR3 bases are TGTGCCAGCAGCTTAGGTGGGGAGGAGACCCAGTACTTC.

The chain links TRBV19 to TRBJ1-4; 7 positions match TRBD1. Per the germline V gene, CDR1 is LNHDA and CDR2 is SQIVND (reference sequence). J gave up 4 bases and V 5 bases, and 7 bases lay outside the gene matches. CDR3 size: 15 residues. This chain's CDR3 is CASSGRDSGNEKLFF. The DNA for the CDR3 is TGTGCCAGTAGTGGCCGGGACAGTGGTAATGAAAAACTGTTTTTT.

A single count supports this clone. The chain employs TRBV5-8 and TRBJ2-2, with TRBD1 matching over 9 bases. The trim removed 3 bases at V and 7 bases at J, leaving 7 bases unmatched. This CDR3 has 15 residues. Per germline, CDR1 SGHTS and CDR2 YDEGEE. The CDR3 is CASSSDRGRSGELFF. CDR3 nucleotide sequence: TGTGCCAGCAGCTCGGACAGGGGACGGAGCGGGGAGCTGTTTTTT.

The V call is TRBV6-5, the J call TRBJ1-2; 7 nucleotides match TRBD1. Germline CDR1 is MNHEY and CDR2 is SVGAGI. The length of the CDR3 is 12 residues. Unmatched junction bases numbered 6, after V lost 6 bases and J lost 8 bases. DNA of the CDR3: TGTGCCAGCAGGGGAACAGGGGAAGGCTACACCTTC. Translating it yields CASRGTGEGYTF.

This chain's CDR3 is CSVSTGSNTIYF. The CDR3 DNA sequence: TGCAGCGTCTCGACAGGGAGTAACACCATATATTTT. This sequence joins TRBV29-1 and TRBJ1-3; 7 bases are a match to TRBD1. The germline V gene has CDR1 SQVTM and CDR2 ANQGSEA. After removal of 6 bases from V and 7 bases from J, the junction contained 6 bases not matched to a gene. This CDR3 comprises 12 residues.

This clone turned up a few times. The genes are TRBV3-1 (or the pseudogene TRBV3-2) and TRBJ1-1; D gene unclear. CDR1 and CDR2 from the germline V gene are LGHDT and YNNKEL (reference sequence). V lost 10 bases and J 5 bases, leaving 20 bases between the germline ends. This CDR3 contains 14 residues. The CDR3 DNA reads as TGTGCCACCGCTCCCTCACTCGCCGGGACTGAAGCTTTCTTT. Encoded protein: CATAPSLAGTEAFF.

This clone showed up just once. The genes are TRBV28 and TRBJ1-2; no clear D gene. V shed 7 bases and J shed 6 bases, with 18 bases lying between them. CDR1 MDHEN and CDR2 SYDVKM come from the germline V gene. The CDR3 length is 14 residues. CDR3 nucleotide sequence: TGTGCCAGCACCTTATTACCGGGAATCCATGGCTACACCTTC. This encodes CASTLLPGIHGYTF.

This clone was counted once. The V and J genes are TRBV4-3 and TRBJ1-3; possibly TRBD1 for D (6 bases). Between the trimmed V and J ends, which lost 3 bases and 2 bases, there was a span of 17 bases. The CDR3 extends over 17 amino acids. CDR1 and CDR2 from the germline V gene are LGHNA and YSLEER. The CDR3 region is CASSHLLSGAPGNTIYF. As DNA, the CDR3 is TGCGCCAGCAGCCACCTCCTTTCAGGGGCCCCTGGAAACACCATATATTTT.

This chain links TRBV5-1 with TRBJ2-7; perhaps TRBD2 as D (6 bases). The germline V gene has CDR1 SGHRS and CDR2 YFSETQ. Trimming pared 2 bases from V and 4 bases from J, leaving 13 bases between. The CDR3 loop spans 14 amino acids. Here the CDR3 DNA reads TGCGCCAGCAGCTTAGGAGGGAATCGATACGAGCAGTACTTC. Amino acid sequence: CASSLGGNRYEQYF.

J is TRBJ2-2 and V is TRBV28; 8 nucleotides agree with TRBD1. The V segment lost 7 bases and the J segment 3 bases; nucleotides outside the gene matches: 10. Germline lookup yields CDR1 MDHEN and CDR2 SYDVKM. The CDR3 is 16 amino acids. CDR3 in DNA: TGTGCCAGCATCACCCCAGGGGGCTCGGACACCGGGGAGCTGTTTTTT. Translation gives CASITPGGSDTGELFF. Full variable domain (outside the CDR3, taken from reference TRBV28 and TRBJ2-2): DVKVTQSSRYLVKRTGEKVFLECVQDMDHENMFWYRQDPGLGLRLIYFSYDVKMKEKGDIPEGYSVSREKKERFSLILESASTNQTSMYLCASITPGGSDTGELFFGEGSRLTVL.

The chain is built from TRBV24-1 and TRBJ2-1, with D possibly being TRBD1 (7 bases). Germline lookup yields CDR1 KGHDR and CDR2 SFDVKD. The V and J ends lost 2 bases and 0 bases respectively, with 10 bases between them. The CDR3 is 16 residues long. The CDR3 sequence is CATSDSGGTSYNEQFF. CDR3 DNA: TGTGCCACCAGTGATTCAGGGGGGACCTCCTACAATGAGCAGTTCTTC.

This clone was seen more than once but under ten times. CDR3 nucleotide sequence: TGCGCCAGCAGCCTGACATTTGGCAATCAGCCCCAGCATTTT. Protein sequence: CASSLTFGNQPQHF. The chain employs TRBV4-1 and TRBJ1-5; unclear D gene. The CDR3 contains 14 residues. With 4 bases removed from V and 2 bases from J, the gap between germline ends came to 9 bases. Germline values: CDR1 MGHRA, CDR2 YSYEKL.

V is TRBV6-2 or TRBV6-3 and J is TRBJ2-5, with 9 bases lining up with TRBD1. Germline V gives CDR1 MNHEY, CDR2 SVGEGT. This CDR3 is 16 amino acids long. The V and J ends lost 5 bases and 4 bases, in that order; junction bases with no gene match: 11. CDR3 loop: CASSPRWDRDVETQYF. Here the CDR3 DNA reads TGTGCCAGCAGTCCCAGGTGGGACAGGGACGTAGAGACCCAGTACTTC.

The chain uses TRBV7-9 and TRBJ2-2; the D gene is possibly TRBD2 (6 bases). With 3 bases removed from V and 5 bases from J, the gap between germline ends came to 13 bases. The germline V gene encodes CDR1 SEHNR and CDR2 FQNEAQ (reference sequence). This CDR3 spans 15 amino acids. CDR3 nucleotides: TGTGCCAGCAGCTTTGACGGGAGAGGAACCGGGGAGCTGTTTTTT. This gives the protein CASSFDGRGTGELFF.

This chain links TRBV7-9 with TRBJ1-1; 10 bases are a match to TRBD1. Germline V gene data show CDR1 as SEHNR and CDR2 as FQNEAQ (reference sequence). The CDR3 has 14 residues. Germline trimming cut 4 bases from V and 4 bases from J; bases unmatched to any gene: 3. The CDR3 here is CASSSRTGGTEAFF. CDR3 sequence (DNA): TGTGCCAGCAGCTCCCGGACAGGGGGCACTGAAGCTTTCTTT.

V usage is TRBV25-1 and J usage is TRBJ1-2; D is undetermined. This CDR3 has 13 residues. Looked up from germline, CDR1 is MGHDK and CDR2 is SYGVNS. V was trimmed by 1 base and J by 5 bases, leaving 8 bases between them. The CDR3 DNA reads TGTGCCAGCAGTGAATTGGGCATTTATGGCTACACCTTC. This translates into CASSELGIYGYTF.

V gene TRBV9 combines with J gene TRBJ2-2; a possible D gene is TRBD2 (5 bases). CDR3 length: 16 residues. Germline CDR1 is SGDLS and CDR2 is YYNGEE. Trimming removed 0 bases at V and 0 bases at J, with 9 bases between. CDR3 coding DNA: TGTGCCAGCAGCGTAGGTCTAGCCCCGAACACCGGGGAGCTGTTTTTT. Its translation: CASSVGLAPNTGELFF.

The chain has TRBV4-3 and TRBJ2-5; D gene uncertain. V was clipped by 1 base and J by 3 bases, with 12 bases between them. The germline gives CDR1 LGHNA, CDR2 YSLEER. CDR3 length: 15 residues. CDR3 nucleotide sequence: TGCGCCAGCAGCCAAGGCGTCACAGATAAAGAGACCCAGTACTTC. It specifies CASSQGVTDKETQYF.

J is TRBJ1-6 and V is TRBV5-1, with 8 bases that match TRBD1. The germline V gene has CDR1 SGHRS and CDR2 YFSETQ. The CDR3 consists of 17 residues. Unmatched junction bases numbered 5, after V lost 0 bases and J lost 3 bases. Here the CDR3 DNA reads TGCGCCAGCAGCTTGGGCCCCACAGGGGGCTATAATTCACCCCTCCACTTT. Protein: CASSLGPTGGYNSPLHF.

V is TRBV24-1 and J is TRBJ2-1, with a weak D call TRBD2 (6 bases). The germline CDR1 and CDR2 sequences are KGHDR and SFDVKD. Trimming removed 0 bases at V and 7 bases at J, with 15 bases between. This CDR3 region has 16 residues. DNA for the CDR3: TGTGCCACCAGTGATTTGCGGGACGGGGGAGGAAATGAGCAGTTCTTC. Encoded protein: CATSDLRDGGGNEQFF.

The J gene is TRBJ2-3, the V gene TRBV5-1; D is uncertain. Per the germline V gene, CDR1 is SGHRS and CDR2 is YFSETQ. The CDR3 is made up of 16 amino acids. V was trimmed by 2 bases and J by 2 bases, leaving 15 bases between them. CDR3 in amino acids: CASSLYGQLNTDTQYF. In DNA form, the CDR3 reads TGCGCCAGCAGCTTATATGGGCAGCTGAACACAGATACGCAGTATTTT.

The chain recombines TRBV5-1 with TRBJ2-7; 9 positions agree with TRBD1. The trim removed 4 bases at V and 3 bases at J, leaving 8 bases unmatched. Per germline, CDR1 SGHRS and CDR2 YFSETQ. The CDR3 covers 15 residues. The CDR3 sequence: CASSEGGQGGYEQYF. CDR3 nucleotides: TGCGCCAGCAGCGAGGGGGGACAGGGTGGCTACGAGCAGTACTTC.

This chain uses TRBV11-2 with TRBJ2-1; the D gene is possibly TRBD2 (7 bases). This CDR3 contains 14 residues. V lost 8 bases, J lost 6 bases, and 17 bases lay in between. Germline V gene data show CDR1 as SGHAT and CDR2 as FQNNGV. CDR3 region: CASLPGGGFNEQFF. The DNA of the CDR3 is TGTGCCAGCTTACCGGGGGGCGGGTTCAATGAGCAGTTCTTC.

The genes are TRBV6-6 and TRBJ2-1; a weak D match, TRBD2 (5 bases). Germline values: CDR1 MNHNY, CDR2 SVGAGI (reference sequence). This CDR3 has 14 amino acids. Trimming removed 2 bases at V and 2 bases at J, with 7 bases between. The CDR3 spells CASSYHGAYNEQFF. In DNA, the CDR3 is TGTGCCAGCAGTTACCACGGGGCCTACAATGAGCAGTTCTTC.

The chain links TRBV2 to TRBJ1-2, with 9 bases identical to TRBD1. Trimming removed 6 bases from V and 5 bases from J; junction bases left unmatched: 10. The CDR3 runs 15 residues. Germline V gene lookup returns CDR1 SNHLY and CDR2 FYNNEI. In DNA form, the CDR3 reads TGTGCCAGCAGGTTCGCGGGACAGGGTCCATATGGCTACACCTTC. It encodes CASRFAGQGPYGYTF.